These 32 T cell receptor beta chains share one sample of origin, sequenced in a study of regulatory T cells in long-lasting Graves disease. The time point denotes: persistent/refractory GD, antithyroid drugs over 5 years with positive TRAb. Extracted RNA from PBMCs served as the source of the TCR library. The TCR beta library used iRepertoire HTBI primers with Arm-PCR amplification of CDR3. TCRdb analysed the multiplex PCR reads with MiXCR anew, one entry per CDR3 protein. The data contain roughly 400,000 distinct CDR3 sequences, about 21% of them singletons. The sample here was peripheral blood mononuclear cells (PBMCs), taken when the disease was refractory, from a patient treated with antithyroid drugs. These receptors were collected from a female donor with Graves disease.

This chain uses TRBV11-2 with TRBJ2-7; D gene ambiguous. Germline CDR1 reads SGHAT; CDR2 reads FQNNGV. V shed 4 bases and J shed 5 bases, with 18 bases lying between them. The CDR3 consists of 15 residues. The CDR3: CASSSVGVGFDEQYF. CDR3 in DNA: TGTGCCAGCAGCTCAGTCGGAGTCGGGTTCGACGAGCAGTACTTC. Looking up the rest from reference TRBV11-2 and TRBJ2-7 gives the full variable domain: EAGVAQSPRYKIIEKRQSVAFWCNPISGHATLYWYQQILGQGPKLLIQFQNNGVVDDSQLPKDRFSAERLKGVDSTLKIQPAKLEDSAVYLCASSSVGVGFDEQYFGPGTRLTVT.

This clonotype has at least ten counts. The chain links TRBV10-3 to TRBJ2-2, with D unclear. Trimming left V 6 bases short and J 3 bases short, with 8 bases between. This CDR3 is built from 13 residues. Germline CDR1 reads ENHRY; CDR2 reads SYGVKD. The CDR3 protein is CAIRPTDTGELFF. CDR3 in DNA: TGTGCCATCAGGCCTACGGACACCGGGGAGCTGTTTTTT.

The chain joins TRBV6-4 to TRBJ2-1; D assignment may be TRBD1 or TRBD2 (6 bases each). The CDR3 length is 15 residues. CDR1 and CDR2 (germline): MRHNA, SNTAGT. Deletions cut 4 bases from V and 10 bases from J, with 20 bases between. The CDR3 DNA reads TGTGCCAGCAGTGCCACTAGCAGGGGTAGTCAGGAGCAGTTCTTC. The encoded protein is CASSATSRGSQEQFF.

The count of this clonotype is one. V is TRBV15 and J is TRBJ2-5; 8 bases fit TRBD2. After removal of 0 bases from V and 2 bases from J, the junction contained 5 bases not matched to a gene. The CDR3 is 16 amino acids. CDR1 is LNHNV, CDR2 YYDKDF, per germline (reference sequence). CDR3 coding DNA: TGTGCCACCAGCAGAGAGTTAGCGGGGATTCAAGAGACCCAGTACTTC. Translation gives CATSRELAGIQETQYF.

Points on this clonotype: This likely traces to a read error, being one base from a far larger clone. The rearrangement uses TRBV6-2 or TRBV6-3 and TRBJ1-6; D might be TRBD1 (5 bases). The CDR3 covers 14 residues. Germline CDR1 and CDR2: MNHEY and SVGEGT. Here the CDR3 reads CASSRQTYDSPLHF. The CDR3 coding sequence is TGTGCCAGCAGTAGACAGACCTATGATTCACCCCTCCACTTT.

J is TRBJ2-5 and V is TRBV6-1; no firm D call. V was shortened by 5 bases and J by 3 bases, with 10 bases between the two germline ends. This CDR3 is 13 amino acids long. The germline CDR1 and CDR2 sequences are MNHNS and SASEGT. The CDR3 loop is CASSTRAKETQYF. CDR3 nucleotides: TGTGCCAGCAGTACTCGGGCCAAAGAGACCCAGTACTTC.

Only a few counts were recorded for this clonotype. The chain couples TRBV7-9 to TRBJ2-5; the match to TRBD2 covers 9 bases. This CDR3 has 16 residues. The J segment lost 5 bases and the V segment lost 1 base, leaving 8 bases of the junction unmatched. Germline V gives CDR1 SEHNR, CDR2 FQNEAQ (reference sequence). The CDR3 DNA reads TGTGCCAGCAGCTTAGTGGGTAGCGGGAGACAGGAGACCCAGTACTTC. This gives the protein CASSLVGSGRQETQYF.

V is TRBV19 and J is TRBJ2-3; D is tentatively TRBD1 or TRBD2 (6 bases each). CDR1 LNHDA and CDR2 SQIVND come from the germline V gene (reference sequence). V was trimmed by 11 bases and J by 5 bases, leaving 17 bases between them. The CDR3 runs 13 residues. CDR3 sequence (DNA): TGTGCCTCGAGGGGGACTGGTATAGATACGCAGTATTTT. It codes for CASRGTGIDTQYF.

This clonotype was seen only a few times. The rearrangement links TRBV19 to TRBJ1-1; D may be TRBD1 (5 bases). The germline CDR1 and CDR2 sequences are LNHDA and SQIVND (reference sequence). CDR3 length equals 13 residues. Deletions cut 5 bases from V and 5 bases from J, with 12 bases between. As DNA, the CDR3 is TGTGCCAGTAGTGTCGGACAAGTGACTGAAGCTTTCTTT. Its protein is CASSVGQVTEAFF.

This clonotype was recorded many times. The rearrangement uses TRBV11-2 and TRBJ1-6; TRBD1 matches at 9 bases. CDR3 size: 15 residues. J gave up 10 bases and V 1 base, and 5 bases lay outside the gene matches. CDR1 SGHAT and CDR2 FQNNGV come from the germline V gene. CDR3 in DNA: TGTGCCAGCAGCTTAGGGACAGGGGTCGGCTCACCCCTCCACTTT. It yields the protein CASSLGTGVGSPLHF.

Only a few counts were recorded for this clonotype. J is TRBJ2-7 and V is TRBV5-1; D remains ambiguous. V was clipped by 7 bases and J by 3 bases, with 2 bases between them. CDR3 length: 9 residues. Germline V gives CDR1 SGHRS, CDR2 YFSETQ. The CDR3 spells CASCYEQYF. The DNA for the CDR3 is TGCGCCAGCTGCTACGAGCAGTACTTC.

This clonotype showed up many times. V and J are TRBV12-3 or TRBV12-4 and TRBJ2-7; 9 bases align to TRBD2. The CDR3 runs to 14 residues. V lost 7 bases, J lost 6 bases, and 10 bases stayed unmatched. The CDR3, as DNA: TGTGCCAGCAACCTTAGCGGGAGAGGAGGCGAGCAGTACTTC. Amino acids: CASNLSGRGGEQYF.

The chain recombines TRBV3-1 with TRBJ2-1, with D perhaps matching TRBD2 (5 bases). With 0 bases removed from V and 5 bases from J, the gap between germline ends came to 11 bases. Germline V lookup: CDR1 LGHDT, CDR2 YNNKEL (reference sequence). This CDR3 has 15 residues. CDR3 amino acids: CASSQEETIHNEQFF. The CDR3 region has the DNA TGTGCCAGCAGCCAAGAAGAGACTATTCACAATGAGCAGTTCTTC.

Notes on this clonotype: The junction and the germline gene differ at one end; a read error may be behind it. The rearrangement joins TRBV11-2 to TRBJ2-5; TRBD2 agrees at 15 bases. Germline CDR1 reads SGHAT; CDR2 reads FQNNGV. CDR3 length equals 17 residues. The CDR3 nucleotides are TGCGCCAGCAGCTTGGGGACTAGCGGGAGGCATAAAGAGACCCAGTACTTC. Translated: CASSLGTSGRHKETQYF.

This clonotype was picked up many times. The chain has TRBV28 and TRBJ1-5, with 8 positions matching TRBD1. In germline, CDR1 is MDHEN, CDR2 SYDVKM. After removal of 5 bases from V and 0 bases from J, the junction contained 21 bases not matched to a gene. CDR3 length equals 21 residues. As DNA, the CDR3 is TGTGCCAGCAGTCTGGCGTTCGACCTGGACAGGGCACAATATAGCAATCAGCCCCAGCATTTT. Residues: CASSLAFDLDRAQYSNQPQHF.

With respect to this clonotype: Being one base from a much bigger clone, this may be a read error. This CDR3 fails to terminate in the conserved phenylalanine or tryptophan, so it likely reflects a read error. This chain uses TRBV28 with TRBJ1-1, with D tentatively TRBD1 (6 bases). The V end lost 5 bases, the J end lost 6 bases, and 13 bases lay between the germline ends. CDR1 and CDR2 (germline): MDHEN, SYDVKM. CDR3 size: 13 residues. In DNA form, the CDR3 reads TGTGCCAGCAGTCGGGGACAAGTTTCTGAAGCTTTCCTT. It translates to CASSRGQVSEAFL.

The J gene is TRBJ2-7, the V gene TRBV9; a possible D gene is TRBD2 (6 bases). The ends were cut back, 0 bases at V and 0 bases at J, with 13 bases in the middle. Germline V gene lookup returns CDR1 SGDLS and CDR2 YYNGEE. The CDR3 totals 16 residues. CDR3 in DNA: TGTGCCAGCAGCGTAGGATCGGGACTGAGCTCCTACGAGCAGTACTTC. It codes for CASSVGSGLSSYEQYF.

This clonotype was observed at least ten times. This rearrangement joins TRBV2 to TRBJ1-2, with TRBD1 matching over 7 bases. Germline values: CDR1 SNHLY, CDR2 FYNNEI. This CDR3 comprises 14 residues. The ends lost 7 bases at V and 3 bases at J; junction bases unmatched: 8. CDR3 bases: TGTGCCAGCAAGGGGGCAGGGGGGTACTATGGCTACACCTTC. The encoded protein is CASKGAGGYYGYTF. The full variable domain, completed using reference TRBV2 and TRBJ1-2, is EPEVTQTPSHQVTQMGQEVILRCVPISNHLYFYWYRQILGQKVEFLVSFYNNEISEKSEIFDDQFSVERPDGSNFTLKIRSTKLEDSAMYFCASKGAGGYYGYTFGSGTRLTVV.

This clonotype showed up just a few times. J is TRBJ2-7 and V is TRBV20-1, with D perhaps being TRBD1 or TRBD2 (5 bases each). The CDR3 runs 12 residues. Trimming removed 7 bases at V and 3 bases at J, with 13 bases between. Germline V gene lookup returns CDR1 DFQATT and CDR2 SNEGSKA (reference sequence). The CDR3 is CSVTGRYYEQYF. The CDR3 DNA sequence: TGCAGTGTTACGGGACGATACTACGAGCAGTACTTC.

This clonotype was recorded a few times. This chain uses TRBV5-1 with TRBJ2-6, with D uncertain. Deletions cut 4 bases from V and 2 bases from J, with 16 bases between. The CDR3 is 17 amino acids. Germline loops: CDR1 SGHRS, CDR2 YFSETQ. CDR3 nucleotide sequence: TGCGCCAGCAGCAGCCCGACCCCAATGACTGGGGCCAACGTCCTGACTTTC. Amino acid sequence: CASSSPTPMTGANVLTF. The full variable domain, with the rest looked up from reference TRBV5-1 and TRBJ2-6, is KAGVTQTPRYLIKTRGQQVTLSCSPISGHRSVSWYQQTPGQGLQFLFEYFSETQRNKGNFPGRFSGRQFSNSRSEMNVSTLELGDSALYLCASSSPTPMTGANVLTFGAGSRLTVL.

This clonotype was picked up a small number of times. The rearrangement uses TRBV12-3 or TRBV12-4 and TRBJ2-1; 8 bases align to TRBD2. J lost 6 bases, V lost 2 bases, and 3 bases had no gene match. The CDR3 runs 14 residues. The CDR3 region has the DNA TGTGCCAGCAGTTTATGGGCGGGAGGCAATGAGCAGTTCTTC. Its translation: CASSLWAGGNEQFF.

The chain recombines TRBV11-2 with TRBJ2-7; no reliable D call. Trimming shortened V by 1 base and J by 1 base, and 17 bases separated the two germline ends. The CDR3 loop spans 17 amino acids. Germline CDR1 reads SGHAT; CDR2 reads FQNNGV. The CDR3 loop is CASSLALKHGLSYEQYF. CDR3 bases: TGTGCCAGCAGCTTAGCCCTAAAGCACGGGCTTTCCTACGAGCAGTACTTC.

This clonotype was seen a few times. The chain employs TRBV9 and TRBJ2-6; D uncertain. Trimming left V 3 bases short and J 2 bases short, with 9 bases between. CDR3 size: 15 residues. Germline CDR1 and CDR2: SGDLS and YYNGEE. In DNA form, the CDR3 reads TGTGCCAGCAGCGGACGACTCGCTGGGGCCAACGTCCTGACTTTC. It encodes CASSGRLAGANVLTF.

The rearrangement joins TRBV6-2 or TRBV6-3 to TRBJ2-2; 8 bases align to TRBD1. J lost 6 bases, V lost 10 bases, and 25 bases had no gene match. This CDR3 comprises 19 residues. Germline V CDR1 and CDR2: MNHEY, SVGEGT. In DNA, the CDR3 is TGTGCCACTAAAGCCAAGGGACAGGTCGCTGGACAAAACTCCGGGGAGCTGTTTTTT. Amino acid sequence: CATKAKGQVAGQNSGELFF.

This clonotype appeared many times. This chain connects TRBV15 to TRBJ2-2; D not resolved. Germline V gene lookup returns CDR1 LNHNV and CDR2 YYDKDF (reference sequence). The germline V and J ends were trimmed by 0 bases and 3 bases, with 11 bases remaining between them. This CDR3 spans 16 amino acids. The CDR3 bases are TGTGCCACCAGCAGAGAACCTGGAAGGGACACCGGGGAGCTGTTTTTT. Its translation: CATSREPGRDTGELFF. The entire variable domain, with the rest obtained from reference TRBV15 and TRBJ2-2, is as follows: DAMVIQNPRYQVTQFGKPVTLSCSQTLNHNVMYWYQQKSSQAPKLLFHYYDKDFNNEADTPDNFQSRRPNTSFCFLDIRSPGLGDTAMYLCATSREPGRDTGELFFGEGSRLTVL.

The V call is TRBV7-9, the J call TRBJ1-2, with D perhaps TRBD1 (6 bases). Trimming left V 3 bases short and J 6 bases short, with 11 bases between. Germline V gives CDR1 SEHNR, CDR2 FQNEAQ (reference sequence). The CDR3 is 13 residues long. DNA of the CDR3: TGTGCCAGCAGCTTCACACAGGGTGATGGCTACACCTTC. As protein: CASSFTQGDGYTF.

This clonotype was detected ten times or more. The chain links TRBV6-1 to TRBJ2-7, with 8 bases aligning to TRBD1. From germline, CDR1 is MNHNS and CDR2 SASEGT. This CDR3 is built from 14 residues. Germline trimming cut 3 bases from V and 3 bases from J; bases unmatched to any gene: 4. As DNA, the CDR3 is TGTGCCAGCAGTGAGGGTGGACAGGGCTACGAGCAGTACTTC. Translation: CASSEGGQGYEQYF.

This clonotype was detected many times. CDR3 nucleotides: TGTGCCAGCGTCCGCCCTGGGGCAGGAAAGGAGACCCAGTACTTC. Protein: CASVRPGAGKETQYF. The chain employs TRBV11-1 and TRBJ2-5, with a tentative D call TRBD1 (5 bases). The germline gives CDR1 SGHAT, CDR2 FQDESV (reference sequence). CDR3 length: 15 residues. V was trimmed by 8 bases and J by 5 bases, leaving 21 bases between them.

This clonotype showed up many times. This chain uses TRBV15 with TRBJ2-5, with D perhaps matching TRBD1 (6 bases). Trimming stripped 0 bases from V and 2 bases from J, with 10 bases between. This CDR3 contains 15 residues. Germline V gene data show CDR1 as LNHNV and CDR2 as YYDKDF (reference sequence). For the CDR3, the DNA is TGTGCCACCAGCAGAGATCTAGGGGGACAAGAGACCCAGTACTTC. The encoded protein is CATSRDLGGQETQYF.

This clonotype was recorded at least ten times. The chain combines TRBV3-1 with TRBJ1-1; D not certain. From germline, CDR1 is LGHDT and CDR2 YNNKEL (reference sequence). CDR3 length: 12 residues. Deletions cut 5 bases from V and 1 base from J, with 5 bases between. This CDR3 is CASSYENTEAFF. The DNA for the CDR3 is TGTGCCAGCAGCTACGAGAACACTGAAGCTTTCTTT.

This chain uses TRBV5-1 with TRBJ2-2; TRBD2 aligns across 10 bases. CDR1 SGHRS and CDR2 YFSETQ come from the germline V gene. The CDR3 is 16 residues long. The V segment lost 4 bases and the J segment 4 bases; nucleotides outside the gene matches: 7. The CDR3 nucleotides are TGCGCCAGCAGCATAACCGGGACTAGCGTCACCGGGGAGCTGTTTTTT. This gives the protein CASSITGTSVTGELFF.

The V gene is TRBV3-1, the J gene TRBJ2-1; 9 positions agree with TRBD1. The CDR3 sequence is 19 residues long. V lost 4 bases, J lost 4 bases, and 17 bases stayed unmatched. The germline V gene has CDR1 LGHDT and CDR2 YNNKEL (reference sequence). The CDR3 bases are TGTGCCAGCAGCCCTTCTGGGACAGGGACGAGCGTGTCTTACAATGAGCAGTTCTTC. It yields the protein CASSPSGTGTSVSYNEQFF.